This T cell receptor beta chain was identified during a study of T cells after yellow fever vaccination. Whole-study context: With SMART-Seq v4 Ultra Low Input, the fractions containing low cell numbers were prepared.

This clonotype was found a few times. Its antigen is unidentified. Study results and caveats: Most primary-vaccination clones reappeared after the booster (approximately 96% CD4, approximately 88% CD8). The study noted that FACS-sorted repertoires could contain abundant clonotypes contaminating from the bulk population.

TCRdb used MiXCR to reprocess the 5' RACE reads, holding one entry per CDR3 protein. This table holds 340,000 or so distinct CDR3 sequences, about an eighth found once. Germline V gene lookup returns CDR1 SGHTA and CDR2 FQGNSA. V was pared by 6 bases and J by 5 bases, with 12 bases between. The CDR3 consists of 13 residues. This clonotype was obtained from a young man who received the YFV17D yellow fever vaccine. The sequencing used CD4+ T cells sorted from PBMCs, collected 15 days after the yellow fever booster vaccination. J is TRBJ2-3 and V is TRBV7-2; possible D gene TRBD1, 5 bases. The CDR3 DNA follows: TGTGCCAGCAGTCTCCATCAGGGAGATACGCAGTATTTT. It codes for CASSLHQGDTQYF.